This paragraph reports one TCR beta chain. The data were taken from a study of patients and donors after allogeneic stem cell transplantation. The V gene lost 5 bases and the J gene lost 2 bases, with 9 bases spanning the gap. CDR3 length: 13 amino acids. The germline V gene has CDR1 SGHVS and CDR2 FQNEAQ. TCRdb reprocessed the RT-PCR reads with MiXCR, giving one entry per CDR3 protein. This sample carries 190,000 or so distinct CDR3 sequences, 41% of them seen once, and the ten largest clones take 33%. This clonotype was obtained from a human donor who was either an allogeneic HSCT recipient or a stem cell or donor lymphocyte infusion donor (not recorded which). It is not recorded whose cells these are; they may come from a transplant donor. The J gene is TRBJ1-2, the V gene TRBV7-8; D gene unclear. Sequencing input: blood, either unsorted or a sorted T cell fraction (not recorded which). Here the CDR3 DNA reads TGTGCCAGCAGCCCCCCAGACAACTATGGCTACACCTTC. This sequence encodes CASSPPDNYGYTF.